The TCR beta chain under discussion was sequenced for a study of vaccination effects on CD4 cells after COVID-19 (dated by TCRdb to the early 2020s). At the level of the whole study: To identify antigen-specific CD4+ T cell clonotypes by their expansion, the ViraFEST assay first stimulated PBMC with viral peptide pools and then applied TCR sequencing. SARS-CoV-2 spike-specific CD4+ TCR repertoires were compared before and after mRNA vaccination in COVID-19 convalescent patients and in infection-naive vaccine recipients. Altogether, some ten COVID-19 convalescent patients and a few SARS-CoV-2-naive healthy vaccine recipients made up the full study. Participants received two doses of either the BNT162b2 or the mRNA-1273 mRNA SARS-CoV-2 vaccine. Each well held 1.5 million to 2.5 million PBMC cultured in IMDM containing about 5.5% human AB serum, 8 to 10 IU/ml IL-2 and gentamicin, along with 8 to 10 ug/ml peptides. In the study, cultures from other donors were sequenced using the Oncomine TCR Beta short-read assay on an Illumina iSeq 100. Broader findings and caveats from the paper: Among healthy vaccine recipients, nearly all vaccine-induced clones were SARS-CoV-2 mono-reactive, and just 1 of 255 was cross-reactive with common cold coronaviruses. Marked clonal contraction was observed in both infection-induced and vaccine-induced clones at late post-vaccination timepoints, consistent with waning T cell responses. The study was limited by a small number of convalescent patients, and early post-infection timepoints were lacking.

As regards this clone: Its antigen remains undetermined. Base qualities are not at hand, and no much larger clone is one base apart.

The library was obtained by the immunoSEQ multiplex PCR assay. DNA from the cultured and isolated CD4+ T cells underwent TCR beta CDR3 sequencing. As for the authors' bioinformatics: Non-productive TCR sequences were removed and reads were trimmed to the CDR3 region, keeping CDR3s of at least 7 amino acids. The MANAFEST web app was used to pick out antigen-specific clonotypes by comparing their expansion in peptide wells with that in reference cultures. To count as positive, a clone had to show expansion at FDR<0.05 compared with the reference and with all other wells, an odds ratio above 5, and a frequency above 0.1% in two replicate wells. A clonotype was defined as cross-reactive if the clonotype was significantly expanded both in SARS-CoV-2 spike wells and in at least one common cold coronavirus spike condition. CDR3 similarity was assessed by Levenshtein distance using the stringdist R package, and unrooted trees were constructed with ape in R 3.6.1. What TCRdb holds here is the immuneACCESS table cut down to in-frame rearrangements. Part of the clones is not present; checked against another copy, under half of the missing clones reflect an unresolved V gene, and the others are unexplained. From that table come the V and J calls and clone size; the DNA was used to work out D and trimming. The sample profile shows about 74,000 clones; about 74% of them were found once. The leading ten clones occupy about 1.9% of the sample.

After around 10 days of culture, CD4+ T cells were isolated with the EasySep CD4+ T cell isolation kit. The absence of prior SARS-CoV-2 infection in healthy vaccine recipients was confirmed by negative nucleocapsid antibodies before and after vaccination. Half of the culture medium was replaced with fresh IL-2-containing medium on days 3 and 7. Unless noted otherwise, every peptide stimulation condition was grown in triplicate wells. PBMC were separated from whole blood using Ficoll-Paque Plus gradient centrifugation and were then either cryopreserved at -140C or used fresh. The QIAamp micro DNA kit was used to extract genomic DNA from the cultured CD4+ T cells. The sample was CD4+ T cells from PBMCs cultured without peptide, taken before COVID-19 vaccination. The TCR comes from a human donor who received a COVID-19 vaccine.

The DNA sequence follows: TGCGCCAGCAGCACCGGACAGGGGACGTCCTCTGGCTACACCTTC. Translated, it reads CASSTGQGTSSGYTF. The chain is made from TRBV5-1 and TRBJ1-2; 9 middle bases align to TRBD1. The germline V gene specifies SGHRS as CDR1 and YFSETQ as CDR2. From its cysteine to its phenylalanine, the CDR3 spans 15 amino acids. This entry keeps only the CDR3 DNA: 45 bases, framed from base 1. The germline V end is reduced by 4 bases and the J end by 7 bases; junction bases left unmatched: 11.